This TCR beta chain appears in the sequencing data of a study of blood T cell repertoires in COVID-19. Across the study: The United States, Italy and Spain provided the acute and convalescent COVID-19 samples. From T cells, B-cell-depleted T cells, or PBMCs came the material, which was cDNA or gDNA.

With V trimmed by 5 bases and J by 7 bases, 9 bases remained unmatched. The CDR3 spans 14 residues. Germline CDR1 SGDLS, CDR2 YYNGEE. The authors' processing: Amplification of reference gene primers provided the estimated nucleated cell counts. Using immunoSEQ multiplex PCR, the repertoire was profiled, and TCRdb retains in-frame clones only, with some absent. V, J and clone size reflect that table, while D and trimming were determined from the DNA. The sample includes under 150,000 clones, more than 70% of them seen just once. The sequenced sample consisted of peripheral blood. The source of this sequence is a human donor in a cohort sampled during active COVID-19. The chain carries TRBV9 and TRBJ2-7; 10 positions match TRBD2. In DNA form, the CDR3 reads TGTGCCAGCAGAAGTAGCGGGGGGTCATTGGAGCAGTACTTC. Translated: CASRSSGGSLEQYF.